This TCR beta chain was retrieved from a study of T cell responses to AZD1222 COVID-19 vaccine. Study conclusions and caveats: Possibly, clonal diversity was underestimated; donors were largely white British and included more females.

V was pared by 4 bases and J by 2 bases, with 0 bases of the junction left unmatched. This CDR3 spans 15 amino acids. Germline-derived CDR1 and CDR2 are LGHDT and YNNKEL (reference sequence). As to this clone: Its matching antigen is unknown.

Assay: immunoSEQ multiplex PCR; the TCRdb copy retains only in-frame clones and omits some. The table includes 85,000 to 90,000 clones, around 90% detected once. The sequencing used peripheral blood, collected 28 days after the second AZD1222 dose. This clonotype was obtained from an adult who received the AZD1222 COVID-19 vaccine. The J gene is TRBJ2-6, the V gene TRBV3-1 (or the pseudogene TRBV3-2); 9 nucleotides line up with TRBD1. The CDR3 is CASSRTGAGANVLTF. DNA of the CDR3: TGTGCCAGCAGCCGGACAGGGGCTGGGGCCAACGTCCTGACTTTC.